This entry describes one T cell receptor (beta chain). The antigen it recognizes is unknown. No much larger clonotype is one base removed from it; base qualities were not supplied. The data are from a study of shared clonotypes between healthy human individuals (dated by TCRdb to about 2020). With respect to the entire study: The cohort included a few men and two women between 18 and 49 years of age. Leukapheresis yielded between about 0.85 and 9.5 billion PBMCs per donor. Blood TCR repertoires of four to six healthy adults were deeply sequenced to estimate repertoire size and the extent of clonotype sharing between individuals. To increase sequencing depth and limit assay-specific biases, different laboratories used diverse techniques to prepare libraries and sequence TCR repertoires. For each donor, three plates each were used for CD4 naive and CD4 memory, two plates were used for CD8 naive, and one plate was used for CD8 memory.

Using the deep immunoSEQ assay, multiplex PCR amplified TCR CDR3 regions from genomic DNA. For each cell subset, the extracted genomic DNA was distributed evenly across all wells of several immunoSEQ 96-well plates, and each plate served as one replicate. Each replicate PCR for sorted subsets received about 220 ng genomic DNA, equal to about 30,000 T cell genomes. Purified libraries were quantified with a Qubit 3.0 fluorometer, sized on a Bioanalyzer 2100, and re-quantified with the KAPA Library Quantification kit. Each immunoSEQ 96-well plate was sequenced on its own single-read 150-cycle Illumina NextSeq 550 flow cell. On the study's bioinformatics: The immunoSEQ output contained only junctional sequences without quality scores, so filtering could not match that applied to full-length reads. To assign V/J genes and CDR3, sequences were annotated using PyIR, a Python wrapper for IgBLAST v1.9, with IMGT germline references. Reads were removed for weak V/J assignments (E-value above 1e-6), missing CDR3, stop codons, out-of-frame junctions, or ambiguous translated residues. V3J clonotypes were defined by identical inferred V gene, J gene, and CDR3 amino acid sequence. The percentage overlap between two repertoires was calculated by dividing the number of shared unique clonotypes by the size of the smaller repertoire. Richness of each repertoire was evaluated using RTK rarefaction, the Chao1 estimator, and Recon v2.1 estimates of unobserved clonotypes. OLGA was used to compute generation probabilities for all TCRbeta clonotypes that the gDNA method yielded from a few donors. Not all clones reach the TCRdb copy of this immuneACCESS table, which keeps in-frame sequences only. Checked studies attribute under half of the gap to unresolved V genes and leave the rest unexplained. The D gene and trimming were derived from the DNA, and the V and J assignments and clone size from that table. This sample is represented by around 330,000 clones; roughly 70% of them were singletons. The top ten clonotypes cover 10% of the sample.

The CDR3 numbers 15 residues from cysteine through phenylalanine. This entry keeps only the CDR3 DNA: 45 bases, framed from base 1. Taken from the germline V gene (reference sequence), the CDR1 and CDR2 loops are LNHDA and SQIVND. V is shortened by 0 bases, J by 5 bases, and the region joining them spans 10 bases. What the work shows at the level of the full study, not this receptor alone: Sampling was limited to blood, and TCR repertoires in tissue likely differ from TCR repertoires in blood. Clonotypes shared by all four sorted-subset donors showed higher generation probabilities than non-shared clonotypes. Pairwise subsampling led to the expectation that sequencing depth would affect the degree of clonotype sharing among donors. Because the study included only a small number of donors, the genetic and exposure-history diversity represented was limited. About 5% of naive CD4, around 3.6% of naive CD8, 2.3% of memory CD4, and 0.35% to 0.4% of memory CD8 clonotypes were shared across four donors. Even with the large sequencing depth, rarefaction of the sorted-subset datasets indicated that sequencing was incomplete. Estimated clonotype richness was generally larger for naive than for memory subsets.

The donors were healthy, HIV-negative adults with no recently reported acute infections or vaccinations. Every donor was a Caucasian adult residing in Nashville, Tennessee, USA. CD4+ T cells were enriched by magnetic negative selection; naive cells were then positively selected on CD45RA, and the negative fraction formed the memory subset. After blood collection by leukapheresis, PBMCs were isolated using Ficoll-Histopaque density gradient centrifugation and then cryopreserved in the vapor phase of liquid nitrogen. Analytical flow cytometry was used to check the purity and quantity of each magnetically sorted T cell population. Genomic DNA was isolated from each sorted fraction and quantified by UV absorbance on a Nanodrop 2000c.

The chain is assembled from TRBV19 and TRBJ2-2, with a tentative D gene TRBD2 over 6 matching bases. The sample taken for sequencing was memory CD4+ T cells sorted from blood. This sample's cell subset or site label indicates: CD45RA-negative fraction. This TCR came from a man aged 25-40 years in good health. The bases read TGTGCCAGTAGTATAGACGGGAGACGAACCGGGGAGCTGTTTTTT. Its coded protein is CASSIDGRRTGELFF.